These T cell receptor beta chains were read from a single sample in a study of shared clonotypes between healthy human individuals. Profiling relied on immunoSEQ multiplex PCR, and the TCRdb table lists in-frame clones only, not all of them. This sample yields about 2.4 million clones, of which roughly 93% are seen a single time; 0.35% to 0.45% belongs to the top ten. The sample was naive CD4+ T cells from PBMCs. The receptors shown here come from a man aged 18 to 35 in good health. Some clones in this sample may be carry-over from other donors' samples. CDR3s include the opening cysteine and the closing phenylalanine or tryptophan. Fields, in order: V gene, D gene, clone size, J gene, CDR3 DNA, CDR3 protein. D genes are given only for firm matches. Where a row states a size, it is once, few, many or the class of an expanded clone; other rows omit it.

TRBV28	TRBD1	NA	TRBJ2-6	TGTGCCAGTGGGACAGCCCAAAACGTCCTGACTTTC	CASGTAQNVLTF
TRBV11-1	NA	NA	TRBJ2-7	TGTGCCAGCAGCCGGACTGCCCTCTACGAGCAGTACTTC	CASSRTALYEQYF
TRBV2	NA	once	TRBJ2-2	TGTGCCAGAACCCGGGACGGGGAGCTGTTTTTT	CARTRDGELFF
TRBV7-2	NA	NA	TRBJ2-4	TGTGCCAGCAGCTTATTGGGCAGAAACATTCAGTACTTC	CASSLLGRNIQYF
TRBV10-3	NA	NA	TRBJ1-2	TGTGCCATCGCCGGTGGGCAGGACTATGGCTACACCTTC	CAIAGGQDYGYTF
TRBV5-1	TRBD1	NA	TRBJ1-3	TGCGCCAGCAGCCTGGGACAGTGGTCCTCTGGAAACACCATATATTTT	CASSLGQWSSGNTIYF
TRBV18	TRBD2	NA	TRBJ2-7	TGTGCCAGCTCACCATCCCCCCCAGCGGGAGGAGGTGAGCAGTACTTC	CASSPSPPAGGGEQYF
TRBV5-6	TRBD1	NA	TRBJ1-2	TGTGCCAGCAGCTCGCTAAGCGGGACAGGGAGCGGCTATGGCTACACCTTC	CASSSLSGTGSGYGYTF
TRBV28	NA	NA	TRBJ1-1	TGTGCCATTTCAGCGATCACTGAAGCTTTCTTT	CAISAITEAFF
TRBV25-1	NA	NA	TRBJ2-3	TGTGCCAGCACCTACTCGCAAGATACGCAGTATTTT	CASTYSQDTQYF
TRBV6-5	NA	NA	TRBJ1-6	TGTGCCAGCAGTGCTCCGACAGGACTCTATTCACCCCTCCACTTT	CASSAPTGLYSPLHF
TRBV28	NA	NA	TRBJ1-4	TGTGCCAGCAGTTTTGGGGCAACTAATGAAAAACTGTTTTTT	CASSFGATNEKLFF
TRBV5-8	NA	NA	TRBJ1-1	TGTGCCAGCAGCTTGGGTCAGGGGCCCACTGAAGCTTTCTTT	CASSLGQGPTEAFF
TRBV28	NA	NA	TRBJ1-2	TGTGCCAGCAGGACGGGGAACTATGGCTACACCTTC	CASRTGNYGYTF
TRBV28	NA	NA	TRBJ1-5	TGTGCCAGCAGCTCCCCGGGGGCGGTCACTTCGGGCAATCAGCCCCAGCATTTT	CASSSPGAVTSGNQPQHF
TRBV6-5	NA	NA	TRBJ1-1	TGTGCCAGCAGACCGGGGCCGGTGAACACTGAAGCTTTCTTT	CASRPGPVNTEAFF
TRBV5-1	NA	NA	TRBJ2-2	TGCGCCAGCAGCTTGGCCCCTGGAATTGGATCGAACACCGGGGAGCTGTTTTTT	CASSLAPGIGSNTGELFF
TRBV30	NA	NA	TRBJ1-1	TGTGCCTGGAGTGGCAGACAGTACATGAACACTGAAGCTTTCTTT	CAWSGRQYMNTEAFF
TRBV4-2	NA	once	TRBJ1-5	TGTGCCAGCAGCCAACGTTTGGAGGGCAATCAGCCCCAGCATTTT	CASSQRLEGNQPQHF
TRBV11-3	TRBD2	NA	TRBJ2-3	TGTGCCAGCAGGTTGGAGGGGACTAGCGGGTGTTCCACAGATACGCAGTATTTT	CASRLEGTSGCSTDTQYF